What follows is one T cell receptor (beta chain) and its context. Its specificity is not known. Assay: immunoSEQ multiplex PCR; the TCRdb copy retains only in-frame clones and omits some. This repertoire shows some 86,000 clones, around 90% found once; its top ten account for approximately 6.9%. These data originate in a study of OX40 agonist ivuxolimab in advanced cancers. Study summary: Recorded diagnoses for dose-escalation patients were hepatocellular carcinoma, melanoma, renal cell or head and neck cancer. Mean age 60 years, range about 20 to 85; around 80% male.

Overall study results and limits: Averaged across samples, CD8+ T cells carried more expanded clones than CD4+ did.

Trimming took 4 bases from V and 8 from J, leaving 8 bases between them. Germline V gene lookup returns CDR1 MDHEN and CDR2 SYDVKM. This CDR3 is 11 amino acids long. The chain employs TRBV28 and TRBJ1-2; D call uncertain. The clonotype was recovered from an adult with an advanced solid tumor such as melanoma, head and neck, liver or kidney cancer. Material: CD4+ or CD8+ T cells sorted from blood, obtained in a trial of the OX40 agonist ivuxolimab. The CDR3 region is CASSSPPGYTF. CDR3 sequence (DNA): TGTGCCAGCAGTTCTCCGCCCGGCTACACCTTC.